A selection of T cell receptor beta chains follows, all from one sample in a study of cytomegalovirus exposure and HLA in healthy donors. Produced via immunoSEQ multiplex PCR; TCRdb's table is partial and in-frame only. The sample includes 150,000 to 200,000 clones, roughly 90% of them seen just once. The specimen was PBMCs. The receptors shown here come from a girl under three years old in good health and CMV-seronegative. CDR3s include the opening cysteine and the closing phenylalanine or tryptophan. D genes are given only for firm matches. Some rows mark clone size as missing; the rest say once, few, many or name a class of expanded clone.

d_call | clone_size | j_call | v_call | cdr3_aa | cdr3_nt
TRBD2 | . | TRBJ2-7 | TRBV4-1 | CASASGEMAYEQYF | TGCGCCAGCGCTAGCGGGGAAATGGCCTACGAGCAGTACTTC
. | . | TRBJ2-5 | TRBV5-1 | CASSSAGYQETQYF | TGCGCCAGCAGCTCAGCAGGGTACCAAGAGACCCAGTACTTC
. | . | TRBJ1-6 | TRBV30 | CAWSVWRASISANNSPLHF | TGTGCCTGGAGTGTGTGGAGGGCCTCAATCTCCGCAAATAATTCACCCCTCCACTTT
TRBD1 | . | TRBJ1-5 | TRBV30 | CAWSDLQGLEPQHF | TGTGCCTGGAGTGACTTACAGGGGTTGGAGCCCCAGCATTTT
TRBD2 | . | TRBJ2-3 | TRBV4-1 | CASSQGGAGGGTDTQYF | TGCGCCAGCAGCCAAGGAGGGGCGGGAGGGGGCACAGATACGCAGTATTTT
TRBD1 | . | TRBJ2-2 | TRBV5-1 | CASSLGQGTGELFF | TGCGCCAGCAGCTTGGGACAGGGGACCGGGGAGCTGTTTTTT
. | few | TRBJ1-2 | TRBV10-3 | CAPHFRTKPHYGYTF | TGTGCCCCCCACTTCAGGACTAAACCCCACTATGGCTACACCTTC
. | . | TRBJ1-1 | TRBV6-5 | CASRIMTGRSEAFF | TGTGCCAGCAGGATAATGACAGGAAGGAGTGAAGCTTTCTTT
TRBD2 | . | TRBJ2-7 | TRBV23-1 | CASSQYEHMKDGTSGTTYEQYF | TGCGCCAGCAGTCAATATGAACATATGAAGGACGGAACTAGCGGGACTACCTACGAGCAGTACTTC
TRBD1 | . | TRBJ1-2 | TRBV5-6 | CASSDRDYGYTF | TGTGCCAGCAGCGACAGGGATTATGGCTACACCTTC
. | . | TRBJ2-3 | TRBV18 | CASSSLGLLGDTQYF | TGTGCCAGCTCATCACTGGGACTTTTAGGCGATACGCAGTATTTT
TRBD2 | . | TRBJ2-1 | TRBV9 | CASSVFLAGGLREQFF | TGTGCCAGCAGCGTATTCTTAGCGGGGGGGCTCAGAGAGCAGTTCTTC
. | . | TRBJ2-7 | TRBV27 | CASSLGQSTSYEQYF | TGTGCCAGCAGTTTGGGCCAATCGACCTCCTACGAGCAGTACTTC
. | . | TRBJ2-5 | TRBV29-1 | CSVVTGQETQYF | TGCAGCGTTGTCACAGGGCAAGAGACCCAGTACTTC
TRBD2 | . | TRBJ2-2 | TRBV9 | CASSVGGLAGVNGELFF | TGTGCCAGCAGCGTAGGAGGACTAGCGGGAGTTAACGGGGAGCTGTTTTTT
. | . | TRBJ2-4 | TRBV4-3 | CASSQEKSPSGLAKNIQYF | TGCGCCAGCAGCCAAGAAAAGTCCCCCAGCGGGCTAGCCAAAAACATTCAGTACTTC
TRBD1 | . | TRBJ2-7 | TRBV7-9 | CASSLGFRGEQYF | TGTGCCAGCAGCTTAGGGTTCAGGGGGGAGCAGTACTTC
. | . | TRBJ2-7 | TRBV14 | CASSQGPDYEQYF | TGTGCCAGCAGCCAGGGGCCGGACTACGAGCAGTACTTC
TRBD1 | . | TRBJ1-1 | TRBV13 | CASTTPIDRANTEAFF | TGTGCCAGCACCACACCAATAGACAGGGCCAACACTGAAGCTTTCTTT
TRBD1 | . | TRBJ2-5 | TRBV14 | CASSHIKRQGYQETQYF | TGTGCCAGCAGCCACATTAAACGACAGGGTTACCAAGAGACCCAGTACTTC
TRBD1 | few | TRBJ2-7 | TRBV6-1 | CASQRDREGIYEQYF | TGTGCCAGCCAAAGGGACAGGGAAGGAATCTACGAGCAGTACTTC
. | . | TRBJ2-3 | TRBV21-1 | CASSPGPGLAGFTQYF | TGTGCCAGCAGCCCAGGTCCAGGACTAGCGGGTTTCACGCAGTATTTT
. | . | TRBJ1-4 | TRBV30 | CAWTGATNEKLFF | TGTGCCTGGACGGGGGCAACTAATGAAAAACTGTTTTTT
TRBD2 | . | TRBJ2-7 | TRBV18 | CASSPTSGTFYEQYF | TGTGCCAGCTCCCCGACTAGCGGGACTTTCTACGAGCAGTACTTC
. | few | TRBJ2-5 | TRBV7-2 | CASSLETGEETQYF | TGTGCCAGCAGCTTAGAGACGGGAGAAGAGACCCAGTACTTC
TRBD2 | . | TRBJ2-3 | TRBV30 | CAWGASGTLSDTQYF | TGTGCCTGGGGGGCTAGCGGGACTCTCTCAGATACGCAGTATTTT
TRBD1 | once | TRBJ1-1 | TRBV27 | CASSSKYQGAGTEAFF | TGTGCCAGCAGTTCCAAATACCAGGGGGCTGGTACTGAAGCTTTCTTT
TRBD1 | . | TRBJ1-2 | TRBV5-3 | CARSVPGQGHNPPNYGYTF | TGTGCCAGAAGCGTACCTGGACAGGGCCATAACCCCCCTAACTATGGCTACACCTTC
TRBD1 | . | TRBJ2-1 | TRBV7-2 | CASSPTGRGSYNEQFF | TGTGCCAGCAGCCCCACTGGCAGGGGGTCCTACAATGAGCAGTTCTTC
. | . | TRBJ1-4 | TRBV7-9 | CASTPGGEKLFF | TGTGCCAGCACCCCAGGAGGGGAAAAACTGTTTTTT
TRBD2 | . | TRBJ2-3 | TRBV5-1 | CASTAGGLTDTQYF | TGCGCCAGCACGGCGGGGGGCCTCACAGATACGCAGTATTTT
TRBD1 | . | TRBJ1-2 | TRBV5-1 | CASSPGDRPNYGYTF | TGCGCCAGCAGCCCTGGGGACAGACCTAACTATGGCTACACCTTC
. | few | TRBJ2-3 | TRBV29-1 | CSVALPGGGARTDTQYF | TGCAGCGTTGCCCTACCGGGGGGCGGGGCGCGCACAGATACGCAGTATTTT
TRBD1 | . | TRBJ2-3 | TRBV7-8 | CASSYRGPSTDTQYF | TGTGCCAGCAGCTACAGGGGGCCCAGCACAGATACGCAGTATTTT
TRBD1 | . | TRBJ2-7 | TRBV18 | CASSLGQGGDEQYF | TGTGCCAGCTCACTCGGACAGGGGGGAGACGAGCAGTACTTC
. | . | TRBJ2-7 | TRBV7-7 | CASSLEAEYEQYF | TGTGCCAGCAGCTTAGAGGCGGAGTACGAGCAGTACTTC
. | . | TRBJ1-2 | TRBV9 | CASSGTVPEGYTF | TGTGCCAGCAGCGGGACAGTCCCGGAGGGCTACACCTTC
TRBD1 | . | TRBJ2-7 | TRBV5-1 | CASSERDSYSYEQYF | TGCGCCAGCAGCGAACGGGACAGCTACTCCTACGAGCAGTACTTC
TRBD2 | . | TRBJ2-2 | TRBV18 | CASSPGSGRHRKATGELFF | TGTGCCAGCTCACCAGGTAGCGGGCGCCACAGAAAGGCCACCGGGGAGCTGTTTTTT
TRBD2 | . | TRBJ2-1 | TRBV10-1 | CASSDGGGAMYNEQFF | TGCGCCAGCAGTGATGGCGGGGGGGCAATGTACAATGAGCAGTTCTTC
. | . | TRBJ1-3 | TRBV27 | CASSTYSGNTIYF | TGTGCCAGCAGTACCTACTCTGGAAACACCATATATTTT
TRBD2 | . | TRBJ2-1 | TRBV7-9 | CASRKGRGLDNEQFF | TGTGCCAGCAGAAAGGGCAGGGGACTAGACAATGAGCAGTTCTTC
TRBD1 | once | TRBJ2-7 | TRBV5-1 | CASSATQGAHLSYEQYF | TGCGCCAGCAGCGCGACTCAGGGGGCTCACCTCTCGTACGAGCAGTACTTC
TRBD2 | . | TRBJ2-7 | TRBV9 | CASSAGLGNTYEQYF | TGTGCCAGCAGCGCCGGACTAGGCAACACCTACGAGCAGTACTTC
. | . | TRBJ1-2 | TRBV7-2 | CASSLASQGTYGYTF | TGTGCCAGCAGCTTAGCCTCCCAGGGCACCTATGGCTACACCTTC
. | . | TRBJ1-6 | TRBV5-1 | CASSSQGNSPLHF | TGCGCCAGCAGCTCCCAGGGGAATTCACCCCTCCACTTT
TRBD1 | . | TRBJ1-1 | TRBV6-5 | CASRLQGAHTEAFF | TGTGCCAGCAGACTACAGGGGGCACACACTGAAGCTTTCTTT
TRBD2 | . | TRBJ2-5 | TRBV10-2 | CATMRGLAGVQETQYF | TGCGCCACTATGCGTGGGCTAGCGGGAGTCCAAGAGACCCAGTACTTC
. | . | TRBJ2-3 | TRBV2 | CASSGRADTQYF | TGTGCCAGCAGTGGCAGGGCAGATACGCAGTATTTT
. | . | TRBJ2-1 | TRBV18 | CASSRREVDNEQFF | TGTGCCAGCTCCCGAAGAGAAGTGGACAATGAGCAGTTCTTC
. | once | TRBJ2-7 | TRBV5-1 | CASSLSNEQYF | TGCGCCAGCAGCTTGTCAAACGAGCAGTACTTC
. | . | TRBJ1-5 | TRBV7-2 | CASSLVGSGANQPQHF | TGTGCCAGCAGCTTAGTGGGGTCAGGGGCTAATCAGCCCCAGCATTTT
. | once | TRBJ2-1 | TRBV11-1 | CASSLRGLYNEQFF | TGTGCCAGCAGCTTACGTGGCCTCTACAATGAGCAGTTCTTC
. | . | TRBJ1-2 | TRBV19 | CASSMGAGEIYGYTF | TGTGCCAGTAGTATGGGGGCAGGGGAAATCTATGGCTACACCTTC
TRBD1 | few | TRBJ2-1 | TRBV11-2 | CASSFGTGGNEQFF | TGTGCCAGCAGCTTCGGGACAGGGGGCAATGAGCAGTTCTTC